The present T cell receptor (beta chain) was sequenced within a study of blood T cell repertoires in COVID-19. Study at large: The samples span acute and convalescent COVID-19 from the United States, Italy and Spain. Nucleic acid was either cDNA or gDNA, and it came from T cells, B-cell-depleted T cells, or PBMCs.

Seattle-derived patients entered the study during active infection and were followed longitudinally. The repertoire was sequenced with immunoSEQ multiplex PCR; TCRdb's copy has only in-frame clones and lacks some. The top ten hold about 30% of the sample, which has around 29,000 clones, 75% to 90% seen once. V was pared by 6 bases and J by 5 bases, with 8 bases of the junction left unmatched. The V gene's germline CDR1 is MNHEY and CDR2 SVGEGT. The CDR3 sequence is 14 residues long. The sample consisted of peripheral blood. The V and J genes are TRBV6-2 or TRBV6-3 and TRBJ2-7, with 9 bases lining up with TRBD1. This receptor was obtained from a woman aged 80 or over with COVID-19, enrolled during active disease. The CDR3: CASSFRDRVNEQYF. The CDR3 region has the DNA TGTGCCAGCAGCTTCCGGGACAGGGTGAACGAGCAGTACTTC.